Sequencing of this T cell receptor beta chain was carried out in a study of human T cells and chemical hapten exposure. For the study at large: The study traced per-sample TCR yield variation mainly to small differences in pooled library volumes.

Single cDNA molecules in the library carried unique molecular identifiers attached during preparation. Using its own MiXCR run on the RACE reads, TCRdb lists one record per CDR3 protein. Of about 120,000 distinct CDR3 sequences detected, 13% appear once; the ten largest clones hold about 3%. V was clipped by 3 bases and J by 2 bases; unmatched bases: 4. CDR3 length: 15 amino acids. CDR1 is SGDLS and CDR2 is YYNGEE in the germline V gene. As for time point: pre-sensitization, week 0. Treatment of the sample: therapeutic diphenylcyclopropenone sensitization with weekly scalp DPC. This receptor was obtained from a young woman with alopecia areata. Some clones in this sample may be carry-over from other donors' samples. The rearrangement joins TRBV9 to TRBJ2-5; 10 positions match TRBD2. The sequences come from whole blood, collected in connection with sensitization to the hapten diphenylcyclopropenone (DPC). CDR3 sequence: CASSGSGGPQETQYF. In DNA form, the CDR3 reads TGTGCCAGCAGCGGTAGCGGGGGGCCACAAGAGACCCAGTACTTC. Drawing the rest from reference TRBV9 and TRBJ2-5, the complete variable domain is DSGVTQTPKHLITATGQRVTLRCSPRSGDLSVYWYQQSLDQGLQFLIQYYNGEERAKGNILERFSAQQFPDLHSELNLSSLELGDSALYFCASSGSGGPQETQYFGPGTRLLVL.